A selection of T cell receptor beta chains follows, all from one sample in a study of blood T cell repertoires in COVID-19. Sequenced by immunoSEQ multiplex PCR; TCRdb stores in-frame clones only, minus some. The sample lists 85,000 to 120,000 clones, roughly two thirds occurring once. Sample: peripheral blood. The origin of the receptors is a human donor with acute or convalescent COVID-19. The donor label of this sample is uncertain. The CDR3 runs from the conserved cysteine through the conserved F or W. The D gene is left open where the match is weak. The listing skips clone size in some rows; elsewhere it reads once, few, many or a size class.

cdr3_nt cdr3_aa d_call v_call clone_size j_call
TGTGCCAGCAGTCCTCTCGGGGGAGCCTACGAGCAGTACTTC CASSPLGGAYEQYF NA TRBV27 NA TRBJ2-7
TGCAGCGTTGCACCTCAGGAGACCCAGTACTTC CSVAPQETQYF NA TRBV29-1 few TRBJ2-5
TGTGCCAGCAGTCAATCGAGCAGGGAAGCTTTCTTT CASSQSSREAFF NA TRBV28 NA TRBJ1-1
TGCAGTGCTAGTCTCGGGGGAGCTAATCAGCCCCAGCATTTT CSASLGGANQPQHF NA TRBV20-1 NA TRBJ1-5
TGTGCCAGCAGCTCACATGCAACAGATACGCAGTATTTT CASSSHATDTQYF NA TRBV5-6 few TRBJ2-3
TGTGCCTGGAGTGTAGCCCTGAGCTATGGCTACACCTTC CAWSVALSYGYTF NA TRBV30 NA TRBJ1-2
TGTGCCAGCAGCTTGGCGGGGGGTGCCTACGAGCAGTACTTC CASSLAGGAYEQYF TRBD2 TRBV7-3 NA TRBJ2-7
TGTGCCAGCAGGCATACTAGCGGGCAAGAGACCCAGTACTTC CASRHTSGQETQYF TRBD2 TRBV7-8 few TRBJ2-5
TGTGCCAGCGCTAACGGTTACGAGCAGTACTTC CASANGYEQYF NA TRBV6-5 NA TRBJ2-7
TGTGCCAGCAGCCCCCGTGCTAACCGGGGACAAGAGACCCAGTACTTC CASSPRANRGQETQYF NA TRBV7-8 NA TRBJ2-5
TGTGCCAGCAGCAGAAATCAGGGTTTGAGGAAGAACACTGAAGCTTTCTTT CASSRNQGLRKNTEAFF NA TRBV21-1 NA TRBJ1-1
TGTGCCAGCTCACCGAGTACCCTAGCGGGGTTGTCCAAAAACATTCAGTACTTC CASSPSTLAGLSKNIQYF TRBD2 TRBV18 NA TRBJ2-4
TGTGCCAGCAGTTTCCACCCGGGACAGATCAATTCACCCCTCCACTTT CASSFHPGQINSPLHF TRBD1 TRBV6-5 NA TRBJ1-6
TGTGCCGCCTACAACTATGGCTACACCTTC CAAYNYGYTF NA TRBV6-5 NA TRBJ1-2
TGTGCCTGGAGTGTGGGGCCCGGTTACGAGCAATACTTC CAWSVGPGYEQYF NA TRBV30 few TRBJ2-7
TGTGCCAGCAGGGTACCCGGACTGATCTATGGCTACACCTTC CASRVPGLIYGYTF NA TRBV6-6 NA TRBJ1-2
TGTGCCAGCAGTTTCTACAAGGGGCCCCTCCACTTT CASSFYKGPLHF NA TRBV12-3/TRBV12-4 NA TRBJ1-6
TGTGCCAGCAGCGGACAGCACAATCAGCCCCAGCATTTT CASSGQHNQPQHF NA TRBV7-8 NA TRBJ1-5
TGTGCCAGCAGCTTAGGGGACAGCTACAATGAGCAGTTCTTC CASSLGDSYNEQFF TRBD1 TRBV5-4 few TRBJ2-1
TGTGCCACCATTAGGGGACAGGGTAAGGTCACCGGGGAGCTGTTTTTT CATIRGQGKVTGELFF TRBD1 TRBV24-1 NA TRBJ2-2
TGTGCCAGCAGCCTATACGACAGCTATGGCTACACCTTC CASSLYDSYGYTF NA TRBV11-1 NA TRBJ1-2
TGTGCCAGCAGTTACTTCGGACAGGGCGCCTACAATGAGCAGTTCTTC CASSYFGQGAYNEQFF TRBD1 TRBV6-5 NA TRBJ2-1
TGTGCCAGCAGTTGGTCCCCCACAGGGAACAATGGCTACACCTTC CASSWSPTGNNGYTF NA TRBV27 NA TRBJ1-2
TGTGCCAGCAGTGAAACGATGAGTAATTCACCCCTCCACTTT CASSETMSNSPLHF NA TRBV25-1 NA TRBJ1-6
TGCGCCAGCAGCTTGGAAACAGGGGGCCGTCAGCCCCAGCATTTT CASSLETGGRQPQHF TRBD1 TRBV5-1 NA TRBJ1-5
TGTGCCAGCAGCTGGAGCTACAATGAGCAGTTCTTC CASSWSYNEQFF NA TRBV11-2 NA TRBJ2-1
TGTGCCAGCAGCTTGGAGTCCACGGGTTCACCCCTCCACTTT CASSLESTGSPLHF NA TRBV5-4 NA TRBJ1-6
TGTGCCAGCAGTGGACAGTCTATTGAACCCCTCCACTTT CASSGQSIEPLHF NA TRBV7-9 once TRBJ1-6
TGTGCCAGCAGTCCTCGGGAGACAGGGAACACAGATACGCAGTATTTT CASSPRETGNTDTQYF NA TRBV27 NA TRBJ2-3
TGTGCCATCAGTGAGTCGACCACAGGGGATGCGGAGACCCAGTACTTC CAISESTTGDAETQYF TRBD1 TRBV10-3 NA TRBJ2-5
TGTGCCAGCAGTACCCATCGTGGGGCAGGGGGGAACACTGAAGCTTTCTTT CASSTHRGAGGNTEAFF TRBD1 TRBV28 NA TRBJ1-1
TGCGCCAGCAGCTCCCGCCCGCCAGGGGAGGGTGGGACCCAGTACTTC CASSSRPPGEGGTQYF NA TRBV5-1 NA TRBJ2-5
TGTGCCAGCAGCTGGGACAGGGGATCGGAGACCCAGTACTTC CASSWDRGSETQYF TRBD1 TRBV5-4 NA TRBJ2-5
TGTGCCAGCAGAGGGACAGGGGGTGGCAATGAGCAGTTCTTC CASRGTGGGNEQFF TRBD1 TRBV2 few TRBJ2-1
TGCAGTGCTAGTGATAGCGGGGGGGGCTCTGATGAGCAGTTCTTC CSASDSGGGSDEQFF TRBD2 TRBV20-1 NA TRBJ2-1
TGTGCCAGTAGTACGCGAACAGGGGCAGATACGCAGTATTTT CASSTRTGADTQYF TRBD1 TRBV19 NA TRBJ2-3
TGTGCCAGCAGCGTAGGGCTAGCCCTGAGCACCGGGGAGCTGTTTTTT CASSVGLALSTGELFF NA TRBV9 NA TRBJ2-2
TGTGCCAGCAGCTCGCCGATGACTCACGAGCAGTACTTC CASSSPMTHEQYF NA TRBV7-2 NA TRBJ2-7
TGTGCCTCAGGAAGGGCGGGATCAGATACGCAGTATTTT CASGRAGSDTQYF NA TRBV7-8 NA TRBJ2-3
TGCGCCAGCGGGACAGTTTATGGCTACACCTTC CASGTVYGYTF TRBD1 TRBV10-1 NA TRBJ1-2
TGTGCCAGCAGTGAGCTCTACGGCGGAATGAACACTGAAGCTTTCTTT CASSELYGGMNTEAFF NA TRBV6-1 NA TRBJ1-1
TGTGCCATCAGTGAGGACAGGGGTATTCAGCCCCAGCATTTT CAISEDRGIQPQHF TRBD1 TRBV10-3 NA TRBJ1-5
TGTGCCAGCAGTTACCAGGGCAGCTATGGCTACACCTTC CASSYQGSYGYTF NA TRBV6-5 few TRBJ1-2
TGTGCCAGCAGCCCCAAGCTGAGAACTGGAAACACCATATATTTT CASSPKLRTGNTIYF NA TRBV7-9 NA TRBJ1-3